This T cell receptor (beta chain) appears in the sequencing data of a study of cytomegalovirus exposure and HLA in healthy donors. Profiled with immunoSEQ multiplex PCR; TCRdb holds only in-frame clones, not every one. The table lists about 120,000 clones, roughly 88% of them singletons. In germline, CDR1 is MNHEY, CDR2 SMNVEV (reference sequence). Trimming took 5 bases from V and 3 from J; bases not matched to a gene: 2. CDR3 length: 14 amino acids. This clonotype was obtained from a woman under 30 in good health and CMV-seropositive. Material for sequencing was PBMCs. The chain is built from TRBV27 and TRBJ2-1; 9 bases fit TRBD2. CDR3 in amino acids: CASSLAGFYNEQFF. Here the CDR3 DNA reads TGTGCCAGCAGTCTAGCGGGATTCTACAATGAGCAGTTCTTC.